What follows is one T cell receptor beta chain and its context. The sample originates from a study of blood T cell repertoires in COVID-19. Study as a whole: COVID-19 samples collected from the United States, Italy and Spain covered acute and convalescent phases. Sample material is recorded as cDNA or gDNA derived from T cells, B-cell-depleted T cells, or PBMCs.

V gave up 9 bases and J gave up 6 bases; unmatched junction bases: 19. The germline V gene encodes CDR1 KGHDR and CDR2 SFDVKD. The CDR3 consists of 17 residues. Authors' data handling: Estimation of nucleated cell counts relied on the amplification of reference gene primers. Measured with immunoSEQ multiplex PCR; TCRdb has only the in-frame clones, and not every one. Clonal size and the V and J genes are those of that table, whereas D and trimming came from the DNA. The repertoire holds about 100,000 clones, with around four fifths as singletons. Sequencing was done on a sample of peripheral blood. This chain joins TRBV24-1 and TRBJ2-3; the match to TRBD2 covers 8 bases. The TCR sequence derives from a woman between 65 and 79 years old with acute or convalescent COVID-19. The CDR3 here is CATQAPLRAGGRDTQYF. The CDR3 region has the DNA TGTGCCACCCAGGCTCCTCTTAGGGCGGGGGGCCGGGATACGCAGTATTTT.